This TCR beta chain was sequenced in a study of shared clonotypes between healthy human individuals. Regarding the study as a whole: Owing to a small donor count, the genetic and exposure-history diversity represented was limited. Blood was the sole source, and tissue repertoires probably differ.

The length of the CDR3 is 12 residues. V was pared by 10 bases and J by 2 bases, with 11 bases between. CDR1 and CDR2 (germline): MNHEY, SVGAGI. Sorted subsets were amplified in replicate PCRs using 200 ng DNA, some 31,000 T cell genomes. Original processing notes: Junction-only sequences without quality scores were provided by ImmunoSEQ, so filtering was different. Some clones are missing from TCRdb's copy, which holds only in-frame ones; the method was immunoSEQ multiplex PCR. From that table come the V and J calls and clone size; the DNA was used to work out D and trimming. The profile shows 600,000 to 750,000 clones, about 90% of them singletons. Regarding this clone: Its antigen is currently unknown.

The chain uses TRBV6-5 and TRBJ1-1, with D tentatively TRBD1 (5 bases). The sequence was collected from a man younger than 30 in good health. Some clones in this sample may be carry-over from other donors' samples. The sequencing sample was made of memory CD8+ T cells from PBMCs. The sample's subset: CD45RO+ cells pooled with CCR7-negative TemRA cells. The CDR3, as DNA: TGTGCCACCCGGGGGGGAAACACTGAAGCTTTCTTT. It codes for CATRGGNTEAFF.